The sequence of this TCR beta chain was determined in a study of radiation and T cells in renal cell carcinoma. Overall study findings and caveats: In blood, top tumor clones expanded by 2 weeks, shrinking by 4.

Measured with immunoSEQ multiplex PCR; TCRdb has only the in-frame clones, and not every one. The sample has about 130,000 clones, 81% seen once. As concerns this clone: What it binds is not known.

Regarding time point: blood 2 weeks post-SBRT. Treatment here: 15 Gy SBRT to primary tumor, nephrectomy 4 weeks later. After SBRT, blood was collected at 2 and 4 weeks, plus baseline. The V end lost 1 base, the J end lost 4 bases, and 7 bases lay between the germline ends. The germline V gene encodes CDR1 MNHEY and CDR2 SMNVEV (reference sequence). This CDR3 comprises 13 residues. This rearrangement joins TRBV27 to TRBJ1-1, with TRBD1 as a possible D gene (5 bases). Sequenced here: blood, sampled from a patient whose treatment included radiotherapy and nephrectomy. The TCR originated in a man aged 50-60 years with renal cell carcinoma. In DNA, the CDR3 is TGTGCCAGCAGTTTATTGACAGCCACTGAAGCTTTCTTT. Translation: CASSLLTATEAFF.